The next 22 T cell receptor beta chains were all read from a single sample in a study of cytomegalovirus exposure and HLA in healthy donors (dated by TCRdb to 2017 to 2019). Receptors were amplified or captured by the immunoSEQ multiplex PCR assay. For the multiplex PCR, a mixture combining 60 forward primers for TCR Vbeta segments and 13 reverse primers for TCR Jbeta segments was used. Imported from immuneACCESS, the table was reduced by TCRdb to in-frame sequences with V and J called. These copies leave out some clones; in studies compared against another copy, an unresolved V gene accounts for under half, and the cause of the remainder is not known. The sample profile shows under 200,000 clones; around 68% of them were found once. Roughly 1.4% of the sample comes from the top ten. The material sequenced was PBMCs. The receptor set was obtained from a middle-aged man in good health and CMV-seronegative.

The V and J genes are TRBV7-9 and TRBJ1-2; no clear D. Germline CDR1 SEHNR, CDR2 FQNEAQ (reference sequence). Trimming shortened V by 1 base and J by 8 bases, and 11 bases separated the two germline ends. CDR3 length equals 13 residues. The CDR3: CASSLDRGGGYTF. The CDR3 DNA sequence: TGTGCCAGCAGCTTAGATCGGGGAGGCGGCTACACCTTC.

The chain is built from TRBV7-8 and TRBJ2-5, with 15 bases fitting TRBD2. The ends lost 5 bases at V and 3 bases at J; junction bases unmatched: 13. Germline CDR1 is SGHVS and CDR2 is FQNEAQ. CDR3 length: 19 amino acids. The CDR3 DNA follows: TGTGCCAGCAGCCCAGGACTAGCGGGGGGGCCGGTCACTAAAGAGACCCAGTACTTC. It codes for CASSPGLAGGPVTKETQYF.

This clone was seen a handful of times. The CDR3 loop is CASSPQGYEQYF. The CDR3 coding sequence is TGTGCCAGCAGTCCACAGGGCTACGAGCAGTACTTC. The chain has TRBV28 and TRBJ2-7; weak D call: TRBD1 (6 bases). CDR1 is MDHEN and CDR2 is SYDVKM in the germline V gene. The CDR3 is made up of 12 amino acids. V was clipped by 5 bases and J by 3 bases, with 8 bases between them.

The chain is built from TRBV5-1 and TRBJ2-5, with 10 bases that match TRBD1. The CDR3 is 15 amino acids. Trimming took 4 bases from V and 2 from J; bases not matched to a gene: 5. CDR1 is SGHRS, CDR2 YFSETQ, per germline. This chain's CDR3 is CASSTGQGKQETQYF. The CDR3, as DNA: TGCGCCAGCAGCACGGGACAGGGGAAGCAAGAGACCCAGTACTTC.

CDR3 loop: CASRAGGNTIYF. CDR3 DNA: TGTGCCAGCAGGGCAGGGGGAAACACCATATATTTT. The rearrangement links TRBV6-6 to TRBJ1-3, with D tentatively TRBD1 (5 bases). This CDR3 comprises 12 residues. Trimming removed 6 bases from V and 4 bases from J, with 7 bases in between. Germline V gene sequence: CDR1 MNHNY, CDR2 SVGAGI (reference sequence).

The genes are TRBV4-3 and TRBJ1-5, with a weak D call TRBD1 (5 bases). V lost 1 base, J lost 1 base, and 11 bases lay in between. The CDR3 is 16 amino acids. The germline gives CDR1 LGHNA, CDR2 YSLEER. The CDR3 reads CASSQVLDTSNQPQHF. The CDR3 region has the DNA TGCGCCAGCAGCCAAGTTTTGGACACGAGCAATCAGCCCCAGCATTTT.

This clone has a handful of counts. The rearrangement joins TRBV6-5 to TRBJ1-1; D is possibly TRBD1 (5 bases). Germline assignment: CDR1 MNHEY and CDR2 SVGAGI. There are 14 residues in the CDR3. With 5 bases removed from V and 1 base from J, the gap between germline ends came to 11 bases. The CDR3 sequence: CASSPARGNTEAFF. The CDR3 DNA reads TGTGCCAGCAGTCCGGCTAGGGGGAACACTGAAGCTTTCTTT.

This sequence joins TRBV7-9 and TRBJ1-6; D perhaps matches TRBD1 (6 bases). Per the germline V gene, CDR1 is SEHNR and CDR2 is FQNEAQ (reference sequence). The CDR3 is 14 residues long. The V end was cut by 3 bases, the J end by 5 bases, with 8 bases between. The CDR3 region is CASSLDRNNSPLHF. CDR3 nucleotides: TGTGCCAGCAGCTTGGACAGAAATAATTCACCCCTCCACTTT.

The J gene is TRBJ2-6, the V gene TRBV9; D is unclear. This CDR3 has 16 amino acids. Trimming took off 0 bases at V and 0 bases at J, with 7 bases between the two ends. Germline V lookup: CDR1 SGDLS, CDR2 YYNGEE. As DNA, the CDR3 is TGTGCCAGCAGCGTAGGGTCGAGCTCTGGGGCCAACGTCCTGACTTTC. Its translation is CASSVGSSSGANVLTF. Filled out from reference TRBV9 and TRBJ2-6, the complete variable domain reads DSGVTQTPKHLITATGQRVTLRCSPRSGDLSVYWYQQSLDQGLQFLIQYYNGEERAKGNILERFSAQQFPDLHSELNLSSLELGDSALYFCASSVGSSSGANVLTFGAGSRLTVL.

This chain connects TRBV5-1 to TRBJ1-1, with 7 bases that match TRBD1. The length of the CDR3 is 14 residues. Looked up from germline, CDR1 is SGHRS and CDR2 is YFSETQ. V shed 4 bases, J shed 1 base, and the junction held 4 bases outside the gene matches. The CDR3 protein is CASSTPGGNTEAFF. CDR3 DNA: TGCGCCAGCAGCACACCAGGGGGGAACACTGAAGCTTTCTTT.

The chain links TRBV6-1 to TRBJ2-5, with a weak D call TRBD2 (7 bases). V was clipped by 1 base and J by 6 bases, with 15 bases between them. Germline V lookup: CDR1 MNHNS, CDR2 SASEGT. The CDR3 extends over 15 amino acids. CDR3 sequence: CASSEGPGGTKTQYF. In nucleotides, the CDR3 is TGTGCCAGCAGTGAAGGGCCCGGGGGGACAAAGACCCAGTACTTC.

The CDR3 coding sequence is TGCGCCAGCAGCCCCCGGGGTCTAGCGGGGGAGTACCAAGAGACCCAGTACTTC. It codes for CASSPRGLAGEYQETQYF. The V gene is TRBV5-1, the J gene TRBJ2-5; 10 positions agree with TRBD2. CDR1 SGHRS and CDR2 YFSETQ come from the germline V gene. This CDR3 region has 18 residues. V was pared by 4 bases and J by 0 bases, with 12 bases of the junction left unmatched.

This rearrangement joins TRBV27 to TRBJ2-7; possibly TRBD2 for D (6 bases). V lost 6 bases, J lost 4 bases, and 13 bases lay in between. In germline, CDR1 is MNHEY, CDR2 SMNVEV (reference sequence). The CDR3 has 13 residues. The CDR3 loop is CASSRAGTYEQYF. CDR3 in DNA: TGTGCCAGCAGCCGTGCGGGAACGTACGAGCAGTACTTC.

The J gene is TRBJ1-1, the V gene TRBV10-3; possible D gene TRBD1, 5 bases. V shed 4 bases and J shed 1 base, with 7 bases lying between them. The CDR3 extends over 13 amino acids. Germline values: CDR1 ENHRY, CDR2 SYGVKD. The CDR3 region has the DNA TGTGCCATCAGTGGGACACAGAACACTGAAGCTTTCTTT. It yields the protein CAISGTQNTEAFF.

CDR3 amino acids: CASSLDGGEAFF. The DNA of the CDR3 is TGTGCCAGCAGCTTAGATGGAGGGGAAGCTTTCTTT. The genes are TRBV11-3 and TRBJ1-1; unclear D gene. With 0 bases removed from V and 8 bases from J, the gap between germline ends came to 7 bases. The length of the CDR3 is 12 residues. Germline V gives CDR1 SGHNT, CDR2 YENEEA.

V and J are TRBV6-5 and TRBJ2-4, with 8 nucleotides matching TRBD2. The CDR3 totals 14 residues. Germline lookup yields CDR1 MNHEY and CDR2 SVGAGI. Trimming at V came to 2 bases and at J to 8 bases, leaving 5 bases not matched to a gene. The CDR3 loop reads CASSYGTREDIQYF. Written as DNA, the CDR3 is TGTGCCAGCAGTTACGGGACGCGGGAGGACATTCAGTACTTC.

The chain has TRBV5-1 and TRBJ1-6, with a tentative D call TRBD1 (6 bases). Germline V gene sequence: CDR1 SGHRS, CDR2 YFSETQ. The germline V and J ends were trimmed by 0 bases and 7 bases, with 14 bases remaining between them. This CDR3 is 16 amino acids long. CDR3 nucleotide sequence: TGCGCCAGCAGCTTGGTTCCAGGGGAAATGAATTCACCCCTCCACTTT. It is translated as CASSLVPGEMNSPLHF.

In this sample, this clone turned up a few times. The chain couples TRBV7-9 to TRBJ2-7, with D possibly being TRBD2 (6 bases). CDR1 is SEHNR, CDR2 FQNEAQ, per germline (reference sequence). The CDR3 totals 11 residues. The V end was cut by 3 bases, the J end by 6 bases, with 6 bases between. DNA for the CDR3: TGTGCCAGCAGCTTCGGGGGCGAGCAGTACTTC. This sequence encodes CASSFGGEQYF.

This chain uses TRBV18 with TRBJ2-3; the match to TRBD1 covers 9 bases. In germline, CDR1 is KGHSH, CDR2 LQKENI. The CDR3 consists of 15 residues. Unmatched junction bases numbered 4, after V lost 5 bases and J lost 1 base. CDR3 DNA: TGTGCCAGCTCAAGACAGGGGGTTGGCACAGATACGCAGTATTTT. This gives the protein CASSRQGVGTDTQYF.

This clone was counted between two and nine times. V and J are TRBV9 and TRBJ2-5; D might be TRBD2 (6 bases). This CDR3 has 14 residues. Germline lookup yields CDR1 SGDLS and CDR2 YYNGEE. V was clipped by 0 bases and J by 4 bases, with 10 bases between them. CDR3 sequence: CASSVVVGGETQYF. CDR3 DNA: TGTGCCAGCAGCGTAGTGGTCGGGGGAGAGACCCAGTACTTC.

This clone has just one count. The V and J genes are TRBV19 and TRBJ2-6; D perhaps matches TRBD2 (6 bases). Trimming took off 5 bases at V and 2 bases at J, with 10 bases between the two ends. This CDR3 has 15 amino acids. Looked up from germline, CDR1 is LNHDA and CDR2 is SQIVND (reference sequence). Here the CDR3 reads CASSPREAGANVLTF. The CDR3 DNA sequence: TGTGCCAGTAGTCCCAGGGAGGCTGGGGCCAACGTCCTGACTTTC.

The J gene is TRBJ2-1, the V gene TRBV5-1, with 9 bases aligning to TRBD1. CDR1 SGHRS and CDR2 YFSETQ come from the germline V gene. This CDR3 spans 17 amino acids. Trimming at V came to 6 bases and at J to 1 base, leaving 11 bases not matched to a gene. In nucleotides, the CDR3 is TGCGCCAGCACCCGACAGGGGGTTAGGGGATCCTACAATGAGCAGTTCTTC. Its protein product is CASTRQGVRGSYNEQFF.